This record looks at one T cell receptor beta chain sequence and its context. Its antigen is as yet unknown. The data originate from a study of long-term antiretroviral therapy in people with HIV. Findings and limits, study-wide: Data on ART adherence, viral resistance or therapy changes were unavailable. Once patients were on ART, diversity went higher but still fell short of transplant donor controls.

Germline assignment: CDR1 MNHEY and CDR2 SMNVEV (reference sequence). The junction had 10 bases not matched to a gene; V was cut back by 1 base and J by 6 bases. The CDR3 runs to 17 residues. In the United States, treatment was given to all participants with HIV. Every sample had about 0.9-10 million cryopreserved PBMC in it before DNA extraction. An immunoSEQ assay, version v3.0, was performed at survey level. The method was immunoSEQ multiplex PCR; TCRdb's version includes in-frame clones alone and lacks a portion of them. The sample contains approximately 10,000 clones, roughly 80% of which appear only once.

This clonotype originated in a man aged 30 to 39 with HIV. Sequenced here: unsorted PBMCs, sampled at the start of antiretroviral therapy, before treatment. This chain connects TRBV27 to TRBJ2-2, with 8 bases identical to TRBD1. The CDR3 here is CASSLLAAGGEAGELFF. Here the CDR3 DNA reads TGTGCCAGCAGTTTATTGGCGGCAGGGGGCGAAGCCGGGGAGCTGTTTTTT.